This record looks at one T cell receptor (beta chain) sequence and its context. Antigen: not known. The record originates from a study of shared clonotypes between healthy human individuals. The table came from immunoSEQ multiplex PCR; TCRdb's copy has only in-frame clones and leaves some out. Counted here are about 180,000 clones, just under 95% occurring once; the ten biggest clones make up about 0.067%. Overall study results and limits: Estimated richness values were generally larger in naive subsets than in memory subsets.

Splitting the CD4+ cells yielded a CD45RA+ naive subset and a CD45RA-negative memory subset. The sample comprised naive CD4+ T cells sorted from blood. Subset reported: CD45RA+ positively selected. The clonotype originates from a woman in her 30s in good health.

As DNA, the CDR3 is TGTGCCAGCAGTTTAGGGGGTCCCGTTTTGCGGCTGTTTTTT. Translation: CASSLGGPVLRLFF. This rearrangement joins TRBV27 to TRBJ1-4, with D tentatively TRBD1 (5 bases). V dropped 2 bases and J dropped 14 bases, with 18 bases sitting between them. Germline V gene sequence: CDR1 MNHEY, CDR2 SMNVEV (reference sequence). The CDR3 extends over 14 amino acids.